A single sample is the source of the 12 T cell receptor beta chains below, sequenced in a study of early T cells in non-severe SARS-CoV-2 infection. TCRdb re-called the 5' RACE reads with MiXCR, one entry per CDR3 protein. The table shows just over 65,000 distinct CDR3 sequences, with approximately 13% occurring only once. The sequenced material came from whole blood. Every receptor here comes from an adult who was a healthcare worker with PCR-confirmed SARS-CoV-2 infection or an uninfected control (not recorded which).

The table lists this clonotype with many counts. In DNA form, the CDR3 reads TGTGCCAGCAGCGTGGACAGGGATCAGCCCCAGCATTTT. This sequence encodes CASSVDRDQPQHF. The chain uses TRBV6-4 and TRBJ1-5, with 8 bases fitting TRBD1. Germline loops: CDR1 MRHNA, CDR2 SNTAGT. The CDR3 covers 13 residues. With V trimmed by 6 bases and J by 5 bases, 3 bases remained unmatched.

CDR3 residues: CSIESGTSGYNEQFF. The CDR3 region has the DNA TGCAGCATCGAATCCGGGACTAGCGGTTACAATGAGCAGTTCTTC. This chain links TRBV29-1 with TRBJ2-1, with 11 bases identical to TRBD2. Germline V gene sequence: CDR1 SQVTM, CDR2 ANQGSEA. J was trimmed by 4 bases and V by 8 bases; bases with no gene match: 10. This CDR3 comprises 15 residues.

This clonotype was counted many times. V usage is TRBV5-1 and J usage is TRBJ2-1, with 7 bases fitting TRBD2. The CDR3 sequence is 15 residues long. CDR1 and CDR2 (germline): SGHRS, YFSETQ. Trimming removed 1 base from V and 2 bases from J; junction bases left unmatched: 3. The CDR3 DNA sequence: TGCGCCAGCAGCTTGCGGGGGGTAACCTACAATGAGCAGTTCTTC. The encoded protein is CASSLRGVTYNEQFF.

This clonotype was picked up many times. V is TRBV6-6 and J is TRBJ1-4; D unclear. The CDR3 sequence is 15 residues long. V lost 5 bases and J 0 bases, leaving 10 bases between the germline ends. CDR1 and CDR2 from the germline V gene are MNHNY and SVGAGI (reference sequence). CDR3 DNA sequence: TGTGCCAGCAGTCTTCGGGCAGCAACTAATGAAAAACTGTTTTTT. This codes for CASSLRAATNEKLFF.

The V and J genes are TRBV6-6 and TRBJ2-5, with a tentative D call TRBD2 (6 bases). V was trimmed by 8 bases and J by 2 bases, leaving 12 bases between them. Per the germline V gene, CDR1 is MNHNY and CDR2 is SVGAGI (reference sequence). The CDR3 sequence is 13 residues long. The chain's CDR3 is CASSREDQETQYF. For the CDR3, the DNA is TGTGCCAGCTCGAGGGAGGATCAAGAGACCCAGTACTTC.

The V call is TRBV15, the J call TRBJ1-1; D unclear. CDR3 length: 14 amino acids. Germline lookup yields CDR1 LNHNV and CDR2 YYDKDF (reference sequence). V shed 0 bases and J shed 4 bases, with 9 bases lying between them. The CDR3 sequence is CATSRERYGTEAFF. The CDR3 bases are TGTGCCACCAGCAGAGAGAGGTACGGCACTGAAGCTTTCTTT.

The genes are TRBV5-1 and TRBJ2-7; TRBD1 might be the D (5 bases). CDR1 is SGHRS, CDR2 YFSETQ, per germline. The CDR3 is made up of 14 amino acids. V was trimmed by 0 bases and J by 0 bases, leaving 7 bases between them. CDR3 amino acids: CASSLEGASYEQYF. In nucleotides, the CDR3 is TGCGCCAGCAGCTTGGAAGGGGCCTCCTACGAGCAGTACTTC.

This clonotype was counted only a few times. The V call is TRBV7-3, the J call TRBJ2-4; the D gene could be TRBD1 or TRBD2 (5 bases each). CDR1 and CDR2 (germline): SGHTA, FQGTGA. The CDR3 extends over 12 amino acids. Trimming pared 1 base from V and 9 bases from J, leaving 7 bases between. CDR3 nucleotide sequence: TGTGCCAGCAGCTTAAGTGGGGGCATTCAGTACTTC. This translates into CASSLSGGIQYF.

This clonotype appeared a single time. The V and J genes are TRBV10-2 and TRBJ2-7; no firm D call. The V gene's germline CDR1 is WSHSY and CDR2 SAAADI. Trimming removed 9 bases from V and 1 base from J, with 7 bases in between. The CDR3 length is 11 residues. The CDR3 here is CASQDSYEQYF. The CDR3 DNA reads TGCGCCAGTCAGGATTCCTACGAGCAGTACTTC.

This rearrangement joins TRBV28 to TRBJ2-3; no clear D gene. Germline CDR1 is MDHEN and CDR2 is SYDVKM. The CDR3 is made up of 12 amino acids. V lost 5 bases and J lost 2, with 5 bases in between. The CDR3 protein is CASSPPTDTQYF. The CDR3 DNA is TGTGCCAGCAGTCCGCCCACAGATACGCAGTATTTT.

This chain connects TRBV5-1 to TRBJ2-1; D not resolved. The CDR3 consists of 12 residues. The germline gives CDR1 SGHRS, CDR2 YFSETQ. The ends were cut back, 0 bases at V and 7 bases at J, with 5 bases in the middle. CDR3 coding DNA: TGCGCCAGCAGCTTGGCCCGTAATGAGCAGTTCTTC. Its protein product is CASSLARNEQFF. Using reference TRBV5-1 and TRBJ2-1 for the parts outside the CDR3, the full variable domain is KAGVTQTPRYLIKTRGQQVTLSCSPISGHRSVSWYQQTPGQGLQFLFEYFSETQRNKGNFPGRFSGRQFSNSRSEMNVSTLELGDSALYLCASSLARNEQFFGPGTRLTVL.

In this sample, this clonotype turned up many times. The gene calls are TRBV7-9 and TRBJ2-3; no clear D. This CDR3 is 15 amino acids long. The V end was cut by 4 bases, the J end by 2 bases, with 13 bases between. CDR1 is SEHNR and CDR2 is FQNEAQ in the germline V gene (reference sequence). In DNA, the CDR3 is TGTGCCAGCAGCTCCGACGGTGCCTACACAGATACGCAGTATTTT. Protein product: CASSSDGAYTDTQYF.